This T cell receptor (beta chain) derives from a study of cytomegalovirus exposure and HLA in healthy donors. Findings and limits, study-wide: Roughly even sequencing depth across donors was the assumption behind the presence/absence analyses.

The PCR made use of 60 Vbeta and 13 Jbeta primers. Method: immunoSEQ multiplex PCR; TCRdb's copy keeps in-frame clones and lacks some. The profile shows roughly 120,000 clones, roughly four fifths of them singletons. Germline CDR1 SEHNR, CDR2 FQNEAQ (reference sequence). The J segment lost 6 bases and the V segment lost 1 base, leaving 4 bases of the junction unmatched. This CDR3 is 15 amino acids long. A few counts support this clone. Its antigen is still unknown. Other DNA sequences in the sample encode the same CDR3. The rearrangement links TRBV7-9 to TRBJ1-2, with TRBD1 matching over 11 bases. Sequencing was done on a sample of PBMCs. This receptor was identified in a woman between 50 and 59 years old in good health and CMV-seropositive. CDR3 coding DNA: TGTGCCAGCAGCTTAGGTCGGACAGGGGGCGATGGCTACACCTTC. It codes for CASSLGRTGGDGYTF. The full variable domain, its missing parts supplied by reference TRBV7-9 and TRBJ1-2, is DTGVSQNPRHKITKRGQNVTFRCDPISEHNRLYWYRQTLGQGPEFLTYFQNEAQLEKSRLLSDRFSAERPKGSFSTLEIQRTEQGDSAMYLCASSLGRTGGDGYTFGSGTRLTVV.